The 8 T cell receptor beta chains below come from one sample, sequenced in a study of OX40 agonist ivuxolimab in advanced cancers. Some clones are missing from TCRdb's copy, which holds only in-frame ones; the method was immunoSEQ multiplex PCR. The data contain around 68,000 clones, under 95% of them singletons. Sequenced here: CD4+ or CD8+ T cells sorted from blood, sampled in a trial of the OX40 agonist ivuxolimab. These receptors were obtained from an adult with an advanced solid tumor such as melanoma, head and neck, liver or kidney cancer.

The rearrangement uses TRBV7-9 and TRBJ2-7; D not certain. Germline assignment: CDR1 SEHNR and CDR2 FQNEAQ (reference sequence). This CDR3 spans 14 amino acids. The ends were cut back, 1 base at V and 1 base at J, with 8 bases in the middle. For the CDR3, the DNA is TGTGCCAGCAGCTTAGGGACGGCATCCTACGAGCAGTACTTC. As protein: CASSLGTASYEQYF.

The chain has TRBV5-6 and TRBJ1-1, with unresolved D. The CDR3 consists of 13 residues. In germline, CDR1 is SGHDT, CDR2 YYEEEE. Between the trimmed V and J ends, which lost 0 bases and 5 bases, there was a span of 8 bases. The CDR3 DNA follows: TGTGCCAGCAGCTTGGGGGGAAATACTGAAGCTTTCTTT. As protein: CASSLGGNTEAFF. The full variable domain, rest sourced from reference TRBV5-6 and TRBJ1-1, is DAGVTQSPTHLIKTRGQQVTLRCSPKSGHDTVSWYQQALGQGPQFIFQYYEEEERQRGNFPDRFSGHQFPNYSSELNVNALLLGDSALYLCASSLGGNTEAFFGQGTRLTVV.

This chain connects TRBV7-3 to TRBJ2-7; TRBD1 is a possible D gene (5 bases). The CDR3 runs 12 residues. Germline-derived CDR1 and CDR2 are SGHTA and FQGTGA. V shed 4 bases and J shed 7 bases, with 11 bases lying between them. Here the CDR3 reads CASSSQAGEQYF. For the CDR3, the DNA is TGTGCCAGCAGCTCACAGGCCGGGGAGCAGTACTTC. The full variable domain, with the rest looked up from reference TRBV7-3 and TRBJ2-7, is GAGVSQTPSNKVTEKGKYVELRCDPISGHTALYWYRQSLGQGPEFLIYFQGTGAADDSGLPNDRFFAVRPEGSVSTLKIQRTERGDSAVYLCASSSQAGEQYFGPGTRLTVT.

J is TRBJ1-2 and V is TRBV2, with TRBD1 identical over 7 bases. The CDR3 runs 15 residues. Germline CDR1 SNHLY, CDR2 FYNNEI. J was trimmed by 4 bases and V by 7 bases; bases with no gene match: 12. The CDR3 sequence is CASISGQVFGYGYTF. CDR3 coding DNA: TGTGCCAGCATATCTGGACAGGTGTTTGGCTATGGCTACACCTTC.

The chain uses TRBV9 and TRBJ2-7; D unclear. Per the germline V gene, CDR1 is SGDLS and CDR2 is YYNGEE. Trimming cost V 0 bases and J 6 bases, with 16 bases left between them. The CDR3 loop spans 15 amino acids. As DNA, the CDR3 is TGTGCCAGCAGCGTAGGGGCGGCCCCTGGGTCCGAGCAGTACTTC. Translating it yields CASSVGAAPGSEQYF.

This chain links TRBV27 with TRBJ1-6; the D gene is possibly TRBD1 (6 bases). V was trimmed by 7 bases and J by 5 bases, leaving 15 bases between them. Germline V gives CDR1 MNHEY, CDR2 SMNVEV (reference sequence). The CDR3 has 15 residues. For the CDR3, the DNA is TGTGCCAGCACCCTAGGGACACACAATAATTCACCCCTCCACTTT. This translates into CASTLGTHNNSPLHF.

The rearrangement links TRBV30 to TRBJ2-7, with 7 nucleotides matching TRBD1. Germline CDR1 GTSNPN, CDR2 SVGIG (reference sequence). CDR3 length: 13 amino acids. Unmatched junction bases numbered 8, after V lost 7 bases and J lost 2 bases. This CDR3 reads CASSGQPTYEQYF. In DNA form, the CDR3 reads TGTGCCTCCTCGGGACAGCCAACCTACGAGCAGTACTTC. Complete variable domain (other parts from reference TRBV30 and TRBJ2-7): SQTIHQWPATLVQPVGSPLSLECTVEGTSNPNLYWYRQAAGRGLQLLFYSVGIGQISSEVPQNLSASRPQDRQFILSSKKLLLSDSGFYLCASSGQPTYEQYFGPGTRLTVT.

The chain recombines TRBV4-1 with TRBJ2-5; possible D gene TRBD2, 5 bases. This CDR3 region has 15 residues. The germline V gene has CDR1 MGHRA and CDR2 YSYEKL. The V end lost 1 base, the J end lost 5 bases, and 14 bases lay between the germline ends. The CDR3 bases are TGCGCCAGCAGCCAAGCGGACCAAAGAGGGGAGACCCAGTACTTC. Its protein is CASSQADQRGETQYF.